This is a list of T cell receptor beta chains from one sample in a study of T cell responses to AZD1222 COVID-19 vaccine. Profiled with immunoSEQ multiplex PCR; TCRdb holds only in-frame clones, not every one. In the table there are about 74,000 clones, 86% of which are singletons. This sample comprised peripheral blood, obtained on day 0 of AZD1222 vaccination. These receptors originate from an adult in good health. The CDR3 runs from the conserved cysteine through the conserved F or W. A D gene is named only where the DNA matches it firmly. The size field is filled for only some rows; it gives once, few, many or a size class.

cdr3_aa cdr3_nt j_call clone_size cdr3_length d_call v_call
CAWNAGGTGELFF TGTGCCTGGAATGCTGGGGGAACCGGGGAGCTGTTTTTT TRBJ2-2 NA 13 NA TRBV30
CASSFQRGLTGELFF TGTGCCAGCAGTTTCCAAAGGGGGCTCACCGGGGAGCTGTTTTTT TRBJ2-2 NA 15 TRBD1 TRBV27
CASSLATGTGGDEQYF TGTGCCAGCAGCTTAGCTACCGGGACAGGGGGTGACGAGCAGTACTTC TRBJ2-7 NA 16 TRBD1 TRBV11-2
CASSFGDFNYGYTF TGTGCCAGCAGCTTTGGTGACTTTAACTATGGCTACACCTTC TRBJ1-2 once 14 NA TRBV7-2
CASSFFRGGGELFF TGTGCCAGCAGCTTCTTCAGGGGCGGCGGGGAGCTGTTTTTT TRBJ2-2 NA 14 NA TRBV7-9
CASSPPGGYGYTF TGTGCCAGCAGCCCCCCGGGAGGTTATGGCTACACCTTC TRBJ1-2 NA 13 NA TRBV7-2
CAWSGGIGYEQYF TGTGCCTGGAGTGGTGGAATCGGCTACGAGCAGTACTTC TRBJ2-7 NA 13 NA TRBV30
CASSLAAAGVRYTEAFF TGTGCCAGCAGCTTAGCAGCGGCAGGGGTTCGGTACACTGAAGCTTTCTTT TRBJ1-1 NA 17 NA TRBV7-2
CAWSVQYNEQFF TGTGCCTGGAGTGTGCAGTACAATGAGCAGTTCTTC TRBJ2-1 NA 12 NA TRBV30
CASSVGWGTNEKLFF TGTGCCAGCAGCGTAGGCTGGGGAACTAATGAAAAACTGTTTTTT TRBJ1-4 few 15 NA TRBV9
CASSPNYSLEQYF TGTGCCAGCTCACCAAACTACAGCCTTGAACAGTACTTC TRBJ2-7 NA 13 NA TRBV18
CASSPRLEYNEQFF TGTGCCAGCTCACCAAGACTAGAGTACAATGAGCAGTTCTTC TRBJ2-1 once 14 NA TRBV18
CASSPSPVVSYEQYF TGTGCCAGCAGCCCGTCCCCGGTTGTCTCCTACGAGCAGTACTTC TRBJ2-7 few 15 NA TRBV9
CSTTETSNTGELFF TGCAGCACAACCGAGACTAGCAACACCGGGGAGCTGTTTTTT TRBJ2-2 NA 14 TRBD2 TRBV29-1
CSAGLYNEQFF TGCAGTGCTGGACTCTACAATGAGCAGTTCTTC TRBJ2-1 NA 11 NA TRBV20-1
CASSLGVTANTEAFF TGTGCCAGCAGCTTAGGCGTGACAGCTAACACTGAAGCTTTCTTT TRBJ1-1 once 15 NA TRBV7-9
CASSYAPTGRTEAFF TGTGCCAGCAGTTACGCCCCGACAGGGCGCACTGAAGCTTTCTTT TRBJ1-1 NA 15 TRBD1 TRBV6-5
CASSLQRNQPQHF TGTGCCAGCAGCTTGCAGCGGAATCAGCCCCAGCATTTT TRBJ1-5 NA 13 NA TRBV5-8
CATKTGDTEAFF TGTGCCACTAAAACAGGGGACACTGAAGCTTTCTTT TRBJ1-1 NA 12 TRBD1 TRBV6-4